The entry that follows covers one T cell receptor (beta chain) sequence. Its antigen is still unknown. MiXCR, applied by TCRdb to the reads, yields one record per CDR3 protein. The repertoire holds around 800,000 distinct CDR3 sequences, with about 33% as singletons. Germline V gives CDR1 LGHNA, CDR2 YNFKEQ. V shed 0 bases and J shed 1 base, with 11 bases lying between them. This CDR3 is built from 16 residues. This sample was taken from a study of T cell repertoires in cytomegalovirus infection. At the level of the study: Evidence of both CMV infection and a matching HLA type came from public TCR beta signatures. Overall study results and limits: Cumulated frequencies of public TCR beta families served to identify carriers of CMV plus the relevant HLA.

The chain joins TRBV4-2 to TRBJ2-3; D is unresolved. The material was cultured CD8+ T cells from PBMCs, obtained from culture after CMV antigen stimulation. The TCR sequence derives from a human donor in good health (CMV status not recorded). Some clones in this sample may be carry-over from other donors' samples. In DNA form, the CDR3 reads TGTGCCAGCAGCCAAGATTTAAGGCCCCGCACAGATACGCAGTATTTT. Protein product: CASSQDLRPRTDTQYF.